These 5 T cell receptor beta chains originate from one sample sequenced in a study of T cells in Graves' hyperthyroidism and ophthalmopathy. Amplified regions were TCR beta CDR3 sequences from RNA transcripts. Researchers ran a first-round RT-PCR on the TCR CDR3 using the HTBI primer set. Using its own MiXCR run on the multiplex PCR reads, TCRdb lists one record per CDR3 protein. The sample holds roughly 700,000 distinct CDR3 sequences, roughly a third seen once. What was sequenced was blood. The receptor set was obtained from a woman in her thirties or forties with Graves' hyperthyroidism.

This clonotype has just a few counts. The chain is built from TRBV12-3 or TRBV12-4 and TRBJ1-5; TRBD1 matches at 8 bases. Trimming took 6 bases from V and 3 from J; bases not matched to a gene: 7. The CDR3 loop spans 15 amino acids. The CDR3: CASSLGDRTNQPQHF. The CDR3 coding sequence is TGTGCCAGCAGCCTAGGGGACAGGACCAATCAGCCCCAGCATTTT.

This rearrangement joins TRBV29-1 to TRBJ1-1; 12 nucleotides line up with TRBD1. The CDR3 is 13 residues long. CDR1 is SQVTM, CDR2 ANQGSEA, per germline. Trimming at V came to 7 bases and at J to 8 bases, leaving 8 bases not matched to a gene. CDR3: CSAGTGTGGEAFF. In nucleotides, the CDR3 is TGCAGCGCGGGAACCGGGACAGGGGGCGAAGCTTTCTTT.

The chain combines TRBV9 with TRBJ2-2, with D perhaps matching TRBD1 (5 bases). This CDR3 contains 13 residues. V was trimmed by 2 bases and J by 5 bases, leaving 7 bases between them. Germline CDR1 and CDR2: SGDLS and YYNGEE. The CDR3 region has the DNA TGTGCCAGCAGCGTGACAGTTACCGGGGAGCTGTTTTTT. Its translation: CASSVTVTGELFF.

This sequence joins TRBV19 and TRBJ2-3; maybe TRBD2 (5 bases). The CDR3 contains 14 residues. The V gene lost 9 bases and the J gene lost 2 bases, with 15 bases spanning the gap. Per germline, CDR1 LNHDA and CDR2 SQIVND (reference sequence). CDR3 protein: CASSSGSYTDTQYF. CDR3 bases: TGTGCCAGCTCCAGCGGTTCTTACACAGATACGCAGTATTTT. The whole variable domain, filled in from reference TRBV19 and TRBJ2-3, reads DGGITQSPKYLFRKEGQNVTLSCEQNLNHDAMYWYRQDPGQGLRLIYYSQIVNDFQKGDIAEGYSVSREKKESFPLTVTSAQKNPTAFYLCASSSGSYTDTQYFGPGTRLTVL.

In this sample, this clonotype turned up many times. The chain couples TRBV4-1 to TRBJ1-5; no definite D call. The V gene lost 2 bases and the J gene lost 2 bases, with 13 bases spanning the gap. CDR1 is MGHRA, CDR2 YSYEKL, per germline. The CDR3 is 16 residues long. CDR3 nucleotides: TGCGCCAGCAGCCAATTGAGCCCAGGTGGCAATCAGCCCCAGCATTTT. It encodes CASSQLSPGGNQPQHF.